The 12 T cell receptor beta chains in this list originate from one sample, sequenced in a study of HIV-infected patients and healthy controls. Antiretroviral therapy had run roughly three months, about 14 weeks, before follow-up blood collection. The repertoire came from unfractionated whole blood and reflected all unsorted peripheral T cells. 400 to 550 ng RNA was reverse transcribed with alpha and beta constant-region primers. Alpha and beta chain libraries were made separately by chain-specific third strand synthesis with multiplexing indices. TCRdb used MiXCR to reprocess the 5' RACE reads, holding one entry per CDR3 protein. Altogether about 6,600 distinct CDR3 sequences are present, 7% to 10% being singletons, with the ten largest covering roughly 21%. Sequencing was performed on blood, taken during antiretroviral therapy. Source of these receptors: an adult with HIV infection.

The chain uses TRBV28 and TRBJ2-3; D gene uncertain. CDR3 length equals 15 residues. The germline CDR1 and CDR2 sequences are MDHEN and SYDVKM. The V and J ends lost 5 bases and 0 bases respectively, with 12 bases between them. CDR3 in DNA: TGTGCCAGCAGTCCCGAACTGACTAGCACAGATACGCAGTATTTT. Encoded protein: CASSPELTSTDTQYF.

This sequence joins TRBV13 and TRBJ1-1; D is unresolved. V was pared by 1 base and J by 0 bases, with 9 bases between. Germline V CDR1 and CDR2: PRHDT, FYEKMQ (reference sequence). The CDR3 is 15 amino acids. The CDR3 loop reads CASSLVGQMNTEAFF. As DNA, the CDR3 is TGTGCCAGCAGCTTAGTGGGCCAGATGAACACTGAAGCTTTCTTT.

This clonotype occurred many times. The CDR3 reads CASSSPSSVSTDTQYF. The CDR3 region has the DNA TGTGCCAGCAGTTCCCCGAGTAGCGTAAGCACAGATACGCAGTATTTT. The chain combines TRBV27 with TRBJ2-3; D may be TRBD2 (5 bases). V lost 4 bases, J lost 0 bases, and 14 bases lay in between. The CDR3 is 16 amino acids. Germline loops: CDR1 MNHEY, CDR2 SMNVEV (reference sequence).

This chain uses TRBV11-1 with TRBJ2-3; 7 nucleotides line up with TRBD2. Germline V gene lookup returns CDR1 SGHAT and CDR2 FQDESV (reference sequence). This CDR3 has 12 amino acids. The V and J ends lost 6 bases and 5 bases, in that order; junction bases with no gene match: 2. CDR3 sequence: CASSRGGDTQYF. CDR3 nucleotides: TGTGCCAGCAGTCGCGGGGGAGATACGCAGTATTTT.

Judged by abundance, this clonotype is medium-sized. V gene TRBV7-2 combines with J gene TRBJ1-6, with TRBD1 identical over 9 bases. The J segment lost 9 bases and the V segment lost 4 bases, leaving 4 bases of the junction unmatched. Germline V lookup: CDR1 SGHTA, CDR2 FQGNSA. This CDR3 is 14 amino acids long. Written as DNA, the CDR3 is TGTGCCAGCAGCTCCGGGACAGGGATTTCACCCCTCCACTTT. Translation gives CASSSGTGISPLHF.

Sample share makes this clonotype medium-sized. The V call is TRBV2, the J call TRBJ1-4, with 8 bases identical to TRBD1. This CDR3 is 14 amino acids long. V lost 5 bases and J lost 8; bases outside the gene matches: 7. Germline V lookup: CDR1 SNHLY, CDR2 FYNNEI. The CDR3 DNA sequence: TGTGCCAGCAGTCTCAGGGGGCTCTGGGAAAAACTGTTTTTT. The encoded protein is CASSLRGLWEKLFF.

The chain employs TRBV27 and TRBJ2-1, with TRBD2 matching over 8 bases. The CDR3 runs to 15 residues. J was trimmed by 2 bases and V by 7 bases; bases with no gene match: 7. CDR1 MNHEY and CDR2 SMNVEV come from the germline V gene (reference sequence). CDR3 residues: CASTPTGGAYNEQFF. CDR3 in DNA: TGTGCCAGCACCCCTACGGGAGGGGCCTACAATGAGCAGTTCTTC.

Many counts were recorded for this clonotype. V is TRBV6-5 and J is TRBJ1-1; 7 bases fit TRBD1. This CDR3 is built from 15 residues. The germline CDR1 and CDR2 sequences are MNHEY and SVGAGI. With 5 bases clipped from V and 0 bases from J, the junction kept 6 bases outside the gene matches. In DNA form, the CDR3 reads TGTGCCAGCAGTCGTCGACAGGGCGTGAACACTGAAGCTTTCTTT. It specifies CASSRRQGVNTEAFF.

This clonotype is classed as medium-sized (0.01 to 0.1%). This rearrangement joins TRBV7-2 to TRBJ2-3; the D is unclear. Trimming cost V 5 bases and J 5 bases, with 20 bases left between them. Germline V gene sequence: CDR1 SGHTA, CDR2 FQGNSA. There are 16 residues in the CDR3. The CDR3 is CASSAHGLSTGDTQYF. The CDR3 DNA reads as TGTGCCAGCAGCGCACACGGGTTGAGCACTGGAGATACGCAGTATTTT.

Within the sample, this clonotype is medium-sized. The chain is built from TRBV6-6 and TRBJ1-5; D is possibly TRBD1 (6 bases). Germline assignment: CDR1 MNHNY and CDR2 SVGAGI (reference sequence). The ends were cut back, 2 bases at V and 1 base at J, with 15 bases in the middle. This CDR3 is 17 amino acids long. CDR3 loop: CASSYLGGAGSNQPQHF. The CDR3 DNA reads TGTGCCAGCAGTTACCTCGGGGGCGCGGGAAGCAATCAGCCCCAGCATTTT.

This clonotype counts as medium-sized. Sequence at one end of the junction differs from germline and may be a read error. V gene TRBV7-9 combines with J gene TRBJ1-1, with D possibly being TRBD1 (5 bases). Germline V gene data show CDR1 as SEHNR and CDR2 as FQNEAQ (reference sequence). The CDR3 has 15 residues. The CDR3 here is CASNLLGATGTEAFF. The CDR3 DNA reads as TGTGCCAGCAACTTATTAGGGGCCACCGGGACTGAAGCTTTCTTT.

This clonotype is judged medium-sized. The chain carries TRBV28 and TRBJ2-7, with 7 positions matching TRBD2. Germline CDR1 reads MDHEN; CDR2 reads SYDVKM. V gave up 6 bases and J gave up 0 bases; unmatched junction bases: 5. CDR3 length: 14 residues. The CDR3 loop is CASRARDYSYEQYF. DNA of the CDR3: TGTGCCAGCAGAGCCCGGGACTACTCCTACGAGCAGTACTTC.